This T cell receptor (beta chain) was captured in a study of CD8+ T cells in alopecia areata (dated by TCRdb to 2016 to 2019). Regarding the complete study: Treated patients were enrolled in an open-label pilot trial of oral tofacitinib, 5 to 10 mg twice daily, for moderate-to-severe alopecia areata. Patients received tofacitinib for 6 to 18 months and were then followed off drug for 6 months to check for delayed response and recurrence. High-throughput TCRbeta sequencing was used to examine T cell clonal expansion in alopecia areata in both the C3H/HeJ mouse model and human patients. Scalp clonality was compared among normal scalp (n=4), patchy alopecia areata scalp (n=8), and alopecia totalis/universalis scalp (n=8). RNA was extracted with the PAXgene miRNA kit for fixed scalp, the miRNeasy kit for PBMCs, and the RNeasy kit for mouse skin. TCRbeta CDR3 regions were amplified by immunoSEQ multiplex PCR using 35 Vbeta forward and 13 Jbeta reverse primers. Human TCRbeta sequencing covered scalp tissue and sorted CD4+ and CD8+ peripheral blood T cells from patchy and totalis/universalis alopecia areata patients and healthy controls. Biopsies were taken from tofacitinib-treated patients at baseline and at 4 and 24 weeks of treatment, and a later scalp biopsy was taken in several of the tofacitinib-treated patients.

Interpreted using the paper, the time point label stands for: baseline before oral tofacitinib. From alopecia areata patients, peripheral blood was collected along with lesional scalp punch biopsies. PBMCs were isolated by density centrifugation and stained for CD3, CD4 and CD8, after which CD4+ and CD8+ T cells were sorted on a FACSAria. From the cysteine up to the phenylalanine, the CDR3 has a length of 11 residues. The sequence is cut down to CDR3 DNA, 33 bases in frame from base 1. The germline V gene (reference sequence) provides CDR1 MNHEY and CDR2 SMNVEV. Trimming costs V 3 bases and J 6 bases, and their ends lie 5 bases apart. Note on this clone: Its antigen is currently not known. No clone much larger than this one lies a single base away; base qualities are absent.

The protocol used for the library was the immunoSEQ multiplex PCR assay. To provide template for TCR sequencing, every sample had RNA extracted and reverse transcribed into cDNA. First-strand cDNA was synthesized with SuperScript III using a 2:1 mix of oligo-dT and random hexamers. A synthetic immune receptor repertoire was used to assess amplification bias, and residual bias was removed computationally. The study's own analysis went as follows. Raw reads were preprocessed for error removal, and CDR3 was defined according to IMGT conventions as running from the conserved cysteine to phenylalanine. Clonality was computed by normalizing Shannon entropy by log2 of the number of productive unique TCRs and subtracting the result from 1. Whether each scalp clone was CD4 or CD8 was inferred by checking scalp TCRbeta sequences against the CD4 and CD8 repertoires from sorted blood. TCRdb took over this immuneACCESS table, retaining in-frame rearrangements with V and J assigned. Such tables are incomplete; in checked studies, under half of the missing clones stem from an unresolved V gene, and the remainder is unexplained. V and J calls and clone size are copied from that table; D and trimming were computed from the DNA. The sample includes 150,000 to 180,000 clones, with 45% to 55% observed a single time. The ten largest clones capture roughly 19% of the sample.

Points the paper makes about the study in general: TCR sequences shared between patients were less clear than in mice, possibly partly because of HLA diversity in the patient population. Compared with normal scalp, lesional scalp, particularly in alopecia totalis/universalis, had higher clonality and more expanded CD8+ clones, which suggests antigenic drive. Unlike mouse skin, which is dominated by gammadelta T cells, normal human skin has resident alphabeta T cells that are also sequenced, and this complicates analysis of the scalp TCR repertoire.

This sequence uses TRBV27 and TRBJ1-1; the D segment cannot be called with confidence. The sequence came from a human donor with alopecia areata. The source was CD8+ T cells sorted from blood, collected at week 0. The DNA is TGTGCCAGCAGTTTCGGGGCTGAAGCTTTCTTT. Its protein reads: CASSFGAEAFF.